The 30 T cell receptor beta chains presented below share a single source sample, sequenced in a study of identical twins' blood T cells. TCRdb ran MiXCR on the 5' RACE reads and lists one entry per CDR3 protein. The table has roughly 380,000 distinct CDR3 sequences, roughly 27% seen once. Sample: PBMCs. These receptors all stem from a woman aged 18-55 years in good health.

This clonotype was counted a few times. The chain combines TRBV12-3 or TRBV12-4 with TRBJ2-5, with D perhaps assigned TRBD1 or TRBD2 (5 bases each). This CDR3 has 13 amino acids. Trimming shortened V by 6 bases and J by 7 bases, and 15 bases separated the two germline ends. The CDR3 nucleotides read TGTGCCAGCAGGGGGCTAGCTTTTGGGACCCAGTACTTC. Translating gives CASRGLAFGTQYF.

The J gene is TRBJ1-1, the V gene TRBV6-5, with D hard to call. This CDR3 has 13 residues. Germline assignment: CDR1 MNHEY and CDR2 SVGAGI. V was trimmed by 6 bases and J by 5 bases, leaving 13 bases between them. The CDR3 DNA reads TGTGCCAGCAGCCCACCGGGAGTAACTGAAGCTTTCTTT. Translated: CASSPPGVTEAFF.

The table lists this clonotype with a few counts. The CDR3 is CASSNPLAGGTGVADTQYF. The DNA of the CDR3 is TGTGCCAGCAGCAATCCGCTAGCGGGAGGCACCGGGGTGGCAGATACGCAGTATTTT. The rearrangement joins TRBV13 to TRBJ2-3, with TRBD2 matching 11 bases. The junction had 17 bases not matched to a gene; V was cut back by 5 bases and J by 4 bases. Looked up from germline, CDR1 is PRHDT and CDR2 is FYEKMQ (reference sequence). CDR3 length: 19 residues. The whole variable domain, remainder taken from reference TRBV13 and TRBJ2-3, is AAGVIQSPRHLIKEKRETATLKCYPIPRHDTVYWYQQGPGQDPQFLISFYEKMQSDKGSIPDRFSAQQFSDYHSELNMSSLELGDSALYFCASSNPLAGGTGVADTQYFGPGTRLTVL.

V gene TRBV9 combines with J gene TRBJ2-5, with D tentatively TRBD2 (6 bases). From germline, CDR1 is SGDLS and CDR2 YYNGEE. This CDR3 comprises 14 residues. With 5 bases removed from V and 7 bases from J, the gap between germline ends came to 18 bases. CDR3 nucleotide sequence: TGTGCCAGCAGTCGAATTACTAGCTCCGGGACCCAGTACTTC. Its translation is CASSRITSSGTQYF.

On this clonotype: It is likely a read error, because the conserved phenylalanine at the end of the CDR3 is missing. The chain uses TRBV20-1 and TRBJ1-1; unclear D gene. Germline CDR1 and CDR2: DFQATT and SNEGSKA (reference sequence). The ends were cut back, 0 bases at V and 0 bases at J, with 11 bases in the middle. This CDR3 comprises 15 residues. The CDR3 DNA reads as TGCAGTGCTAGAGATCCGGATGGGATGAACACTGAAGCTTTCATT. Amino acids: CSARDPDGMNTEAFI.

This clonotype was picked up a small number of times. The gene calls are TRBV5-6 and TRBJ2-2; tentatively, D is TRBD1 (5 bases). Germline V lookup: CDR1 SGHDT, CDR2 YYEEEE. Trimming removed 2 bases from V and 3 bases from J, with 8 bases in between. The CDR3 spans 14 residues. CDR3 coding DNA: TGTGCCAGCAGCTTCACAGGTTACACCGGGGAGCTGTTTTTT. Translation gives CASSFTGYTGELFF.

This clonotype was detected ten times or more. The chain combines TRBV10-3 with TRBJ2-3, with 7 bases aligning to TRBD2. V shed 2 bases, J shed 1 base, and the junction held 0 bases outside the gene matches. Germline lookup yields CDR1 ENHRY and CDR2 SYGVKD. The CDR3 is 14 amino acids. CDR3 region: CAISETSGTDTQYF. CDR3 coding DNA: TGTGCCATCAGTGAGACTAGCGGCACAGATACGCAGTATTTT.

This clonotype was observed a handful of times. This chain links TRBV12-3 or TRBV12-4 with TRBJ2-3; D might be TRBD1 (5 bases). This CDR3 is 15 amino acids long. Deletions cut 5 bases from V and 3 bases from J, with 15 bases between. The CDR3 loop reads CASSARTFLTDTQYF. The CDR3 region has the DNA TGTGCCAGCAGTGCCCGGACATTCCTTACAGATACGCAGTATTTT.

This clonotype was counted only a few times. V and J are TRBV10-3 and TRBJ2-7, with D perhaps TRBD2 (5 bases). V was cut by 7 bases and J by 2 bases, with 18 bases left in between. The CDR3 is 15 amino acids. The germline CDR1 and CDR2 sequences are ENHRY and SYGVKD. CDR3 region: CAIKGASNPTYEQYF. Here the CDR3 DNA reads TGTGCCATCAAGGGAGCTAGCAACCCTACCTACGAGCAGTACTTC.

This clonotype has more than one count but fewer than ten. The CDR3 DNA sequence: TGTGCCAGCAGCTTGATATCGAACACTGAAGCTTTCTTT. This codes for CASSLISNTEAFF. V is TRBV11-1 and J is TRBJ1-1; D gene uncertain. The V gene's germline CDR1 is SGHAT and CDR2 FQDESV (reference sequence). The CDR3 is 13 amino acids. V was trimmed by 3 bases and J by 1 base, leaving 6 bases between them.

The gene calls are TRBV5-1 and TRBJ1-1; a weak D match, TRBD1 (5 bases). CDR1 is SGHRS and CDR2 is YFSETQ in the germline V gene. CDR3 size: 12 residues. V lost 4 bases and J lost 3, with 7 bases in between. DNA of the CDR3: TGCGCCAGCAGCCGGGACCACACTGAAGCTTTCTTT. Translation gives CASSRDHTEAFF.

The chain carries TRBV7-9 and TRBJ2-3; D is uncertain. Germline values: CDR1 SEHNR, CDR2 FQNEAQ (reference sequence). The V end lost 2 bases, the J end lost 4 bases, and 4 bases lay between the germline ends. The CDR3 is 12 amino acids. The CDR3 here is CASSLLPDTQYF. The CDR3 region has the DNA TGTGCCAGCAGCTTATTACCAGATACGCAGTATTTT.

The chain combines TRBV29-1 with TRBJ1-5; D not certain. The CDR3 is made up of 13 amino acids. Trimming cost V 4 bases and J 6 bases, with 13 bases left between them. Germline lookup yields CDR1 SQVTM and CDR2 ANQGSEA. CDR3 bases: TGCAGCGTTGGGGGTGATTTTGGTCAGCCCCAGCATTTT. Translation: CSVGGDFGQPQHF.

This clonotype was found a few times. CDR3 in amino acids: CASSYGTGGPGELFF. In DNA form, the CDR3 reads TGTGCCAGCAGTTACGGGACAGGGGGTCCCGGGGAGCTGTTTTTT. The rearrangement joins TRBV11-2 to TRBJ2-2, with 11 bases identical to TRBD1. This CDR3 contains 15 residues. Germline assignment: CDR1 SGHAT and CDR2 FQNNGV. Trimming removed 6 bases from V and 6 bases from J; junction bases left unmatched: 6.

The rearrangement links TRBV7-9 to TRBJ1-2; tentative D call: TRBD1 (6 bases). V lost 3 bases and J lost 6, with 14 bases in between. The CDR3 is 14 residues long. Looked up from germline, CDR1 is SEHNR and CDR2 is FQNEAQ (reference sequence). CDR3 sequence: CASSFRATGDGYTF. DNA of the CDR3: TGTGCCAGCAGCTTCCGCGCGACAGGAGATGGCTACACCTTC. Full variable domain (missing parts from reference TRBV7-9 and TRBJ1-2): DTGVSQNPRHKITKRGQNVTFRCDPISEHNRLYWYRQTLGQGPEFLTYFQNEAQLEKSRLLSDRFSAERPKGSFSTLEIQRTEQGDSAMYLCASSFRATGDGYTFGSGTRLTVV.

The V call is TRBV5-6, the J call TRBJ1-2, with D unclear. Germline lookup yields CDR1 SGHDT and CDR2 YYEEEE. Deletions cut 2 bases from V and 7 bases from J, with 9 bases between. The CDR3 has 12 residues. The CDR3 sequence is CASSLRMFGYTF. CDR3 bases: TGTGCCAGCAGCTTACGGATGTTTGGCTACACCTTC.

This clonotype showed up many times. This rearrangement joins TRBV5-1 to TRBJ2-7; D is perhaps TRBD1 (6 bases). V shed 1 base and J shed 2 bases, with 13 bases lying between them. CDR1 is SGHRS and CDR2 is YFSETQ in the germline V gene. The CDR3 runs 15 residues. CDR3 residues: CASSLTTGTTYEQYF. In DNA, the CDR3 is TGCGCCAGCAGCTTGACGACCGGGACAACCTACGAGCAGTACTTC.

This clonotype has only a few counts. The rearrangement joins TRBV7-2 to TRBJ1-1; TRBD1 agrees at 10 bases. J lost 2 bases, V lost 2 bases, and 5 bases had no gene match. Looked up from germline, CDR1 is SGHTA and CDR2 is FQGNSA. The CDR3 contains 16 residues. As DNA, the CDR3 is TGTGCCAGCAGCTTACCGGGACAGGGGACCAACACTGAAGCTTTCTTT. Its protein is CASSLPGQGTNTEAFF.

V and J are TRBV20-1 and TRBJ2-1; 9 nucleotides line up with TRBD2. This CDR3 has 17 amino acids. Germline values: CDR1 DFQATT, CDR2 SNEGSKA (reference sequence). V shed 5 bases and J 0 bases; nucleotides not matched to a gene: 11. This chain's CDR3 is CSAPGTSWMSSYNEQFF. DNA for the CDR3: TGCAGTGCTCCCGGGACTAGCTGGATGAGCTCCTACAATGAGCAGTTCTTC.

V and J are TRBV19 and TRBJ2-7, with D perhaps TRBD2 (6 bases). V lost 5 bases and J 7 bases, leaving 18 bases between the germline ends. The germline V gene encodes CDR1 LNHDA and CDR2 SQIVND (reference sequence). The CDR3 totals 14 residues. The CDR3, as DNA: TGTGCCAGTAGTCCAGGAGCAGTCGGGACTGAGCAGTACTTC. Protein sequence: CASSPGAVGTEQYF.

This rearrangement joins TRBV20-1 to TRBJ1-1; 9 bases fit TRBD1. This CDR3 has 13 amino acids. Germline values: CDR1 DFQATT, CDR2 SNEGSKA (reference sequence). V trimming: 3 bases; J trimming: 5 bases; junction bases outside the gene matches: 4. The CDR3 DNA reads TGCAGTGCTAGGGGACAGGGTAGGACTGAAGCTTTCTTT. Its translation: CSARGQGRTEAFF.

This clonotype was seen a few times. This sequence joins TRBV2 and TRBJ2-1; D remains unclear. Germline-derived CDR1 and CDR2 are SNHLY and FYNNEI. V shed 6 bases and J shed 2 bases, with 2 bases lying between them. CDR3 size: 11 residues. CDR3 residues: CASRAYNEQFF. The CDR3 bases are TGTGCCAGCAGGGCCTACAATGAGCAGTTCTTC.

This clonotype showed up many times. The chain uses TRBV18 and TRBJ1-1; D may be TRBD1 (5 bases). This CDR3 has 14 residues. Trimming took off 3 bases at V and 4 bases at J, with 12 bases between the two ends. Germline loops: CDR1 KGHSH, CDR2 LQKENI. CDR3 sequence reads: CASSPDTGLTEAFF. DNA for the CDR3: TGTGCCAGCTCACCGGACACTGGCCTCACTGAAGCTTTCTTT.

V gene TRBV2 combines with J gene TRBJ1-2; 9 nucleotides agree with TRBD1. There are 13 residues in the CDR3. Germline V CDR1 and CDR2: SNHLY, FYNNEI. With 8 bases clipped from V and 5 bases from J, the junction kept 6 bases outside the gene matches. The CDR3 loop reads CASGQGQLYGYTF. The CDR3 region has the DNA TGTGCCAGCGGACAGGGGCAGCTTTATGGCTACACCTTC.

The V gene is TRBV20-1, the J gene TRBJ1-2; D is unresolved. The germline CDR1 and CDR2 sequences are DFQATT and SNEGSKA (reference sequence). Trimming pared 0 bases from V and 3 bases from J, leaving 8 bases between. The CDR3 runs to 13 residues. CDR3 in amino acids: CSARDDRDYGYTF. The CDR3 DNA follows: TGCAGTGCTAGAGATGATAGAGACTATGGCTACACCTTC.

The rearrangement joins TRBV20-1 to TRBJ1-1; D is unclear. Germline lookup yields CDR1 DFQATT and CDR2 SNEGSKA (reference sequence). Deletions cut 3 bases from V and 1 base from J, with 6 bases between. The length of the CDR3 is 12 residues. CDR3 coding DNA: TGCAGTGCTAGGAATACGAACACTGAAGCTTTCTTT. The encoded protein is CSARNTNTEAFF.

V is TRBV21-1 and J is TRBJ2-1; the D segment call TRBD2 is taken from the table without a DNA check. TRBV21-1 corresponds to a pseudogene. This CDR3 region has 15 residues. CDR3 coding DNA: TGTGCCAGCAGCAAATTTGAGGGCGGGAGTGATGAGCAGTTCTTC. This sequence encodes CASSKFEGGSDEQFF.

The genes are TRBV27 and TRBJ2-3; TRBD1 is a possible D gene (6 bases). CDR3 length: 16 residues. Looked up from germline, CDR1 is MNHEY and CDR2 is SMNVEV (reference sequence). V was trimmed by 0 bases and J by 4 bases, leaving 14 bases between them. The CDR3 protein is CASSLSKQGGPDTQYF. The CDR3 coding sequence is TGTGCCAGCAGTTTATCGAAACAGGGTGGCCCAGATACGCAGTATTTT.

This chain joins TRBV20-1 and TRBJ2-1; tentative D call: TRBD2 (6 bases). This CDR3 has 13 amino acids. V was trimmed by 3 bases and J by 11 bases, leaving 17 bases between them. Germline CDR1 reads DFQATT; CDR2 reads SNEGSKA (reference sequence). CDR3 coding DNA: TGCAGTGCTAGCGTCGAAACGGGAGCGAAGCAGTTCTTC. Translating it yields CSASVETGAKQFF.

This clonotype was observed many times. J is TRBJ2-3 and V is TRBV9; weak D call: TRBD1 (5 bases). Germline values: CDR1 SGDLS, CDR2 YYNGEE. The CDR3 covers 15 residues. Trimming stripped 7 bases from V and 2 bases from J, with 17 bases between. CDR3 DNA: TGTGCCAGCGGGGCTAGAACCGCCCTCACAGATACGCAGTATTTT. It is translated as CASGARTALTDTQYF.